The 11 T cell receptor beta chains presented below share a single source sample, sequenced in a study of T cell responses to AZD1222 COVID-19 vaccine. Assay: immunoSEQ multiplex PCR; the TCRdb copy retains only in-frame clones and omits some. The table shows approximately 150,000 clones, with roughly nine tenths occurring only once. Sequencing used peripheral blood, obtained on day 0 of AZD1222 vaccination. These receptors all stem from an adult in good health.

The rearrangement joins TRBV13 to TRBJ2-3; D not resolved. The CDR3 contains 15 residues. Deletions cut 4 bases from V and 5 bases from J, with 16 bases between. The germline V gene has CDR1 PRHDT and CDR2 FYEKMQ (reference sequence). The CDR3 region has the DNA TGTGCCAGCAGCTCCCGGGCCCCCCACCAAGATACGCAGTATTTT. Amino acid sequence: CASSSRAPHQDTQYF.

The V and J genes are TRBV7-2 and TRBJ1-6; tentatively, D is TRBD1 (6 bases). This CDR3 has 16 amino acids. Germline V gives CDR1 SGHTA, CDR2 FQGNSA. With 3 bases removed from V and 7 bases from J, the gap between germline ends came to 16 bases. CDR3 sequence reads: CASSFGGGGANSPLHF. Here the CDR3 DNA reads TGTGCCAGCAGCTTTGGCGGGGGGGGCGCGAATTCACCCCTCCACTTT.

J is TRBJ2-1 and V is TRBV7-6, with D possibly matching TRBD2 (6 bases). The V and J ends lost 5 bases and 4 bases respectively, with 15 bases between them. Germline CDR1 reads SGHVS; CDR2 reads FNYEAQ. The CDR3 covers 15 residues. The CDR3 spells CASSGGNGGYNEQFF. For the CDR3, the DNA is TGTGCCAGCAGCGGCGGGAATGGGGGATACAATGAGCAGTTCTTC.

This clone was detected only a few times. The chain couples TRBV18 to TRBJ2-2; TRBD2 aligns across 9 bases. The CDR3 consists of 17 residues. V was pared by 0 bases and J by 3 bases, with 5 bases of the junction left unmatched. In germline, CDR1 is KGHSH, CDR2 LQKENI. CDR3 bases: TGTGCCAGCTCACCACCGTCGCTAGCGGGGCACACCGGGGAGCTGTTTTTT. It encodes CASSPPSLAGHTGELFF.

The V call is TRBV4-3, the J call TRBJ1-1, with 9 bases lining up with TRBD1. This CDR3 spans 15 amino acids. Losses at the gene ends were 5 bases for V and 4 bases for J; bases not matched to a gene: 8. Germline CDR1 is LGHNA and CDR2 is YSLEER. The CDR3: CASSEYRGLGTEAFF. CDR3 DNA: TGCGCCAGCAGCGAATACAGGGGGCTGGGCACTGAAGCTTTCTTT.

CDR3 protein: CASSIRGTGGNEQFF. The CDR3 DNA reads TGTGCCAGTAGTATCCGTGGGACAGGGGGCAATGAGCAGTTCTTC. This chain links TRBV19 with TRBJ2-1; TRBD1 agrees at 11 bases. The CDR3 contains 15 residues. Germline CDR1 LNHDA, CDR2 SQIVND (reference sequence). Germline trimming cut 3 bases from V and 6 bases from J; bases unmatched to any gene: 4.

The chain is built from TRBV5-1 and TRBJ1-5, with D perhaps matching TRBD1 (6 bases). This CDR3 comprises 14 residues. The germline CDR1 and CDR2 sequences are SGHRS and YFSETQ. V was cut by 0 bases and J by 2 bases, with 6 bases left in between. The CDR3 region is CASSLDRGNQPQHF. The CDR3 DNA sequence: TGCGCCAGCAGCTTGGACAGGGGCAATCAGCCCCAGCATTTT.

The chain joins TRBV6-2 or TRBV6-3 to TRBJ2-1, with no clear D. The CDR3 spans 15 residues. From germline, CDR1 is MNHEY and CDR2 SVGEGT. Trimming left V 2 bases short and J 3 bases short, with 11 bases between. This CDR3 is CASSYTGSYYNEQFF. In DNA form, the CDR3 reads TGTGCCAGCAGTTACACCGGATCCTACTACAATGAGCAGTTCTTC.

This clone was found a few times. This chain connects TRBV27 to TRBJ1-1, with TRBD1 matching 11 bases. Unmatched junction bases numbered 5, after V lost 5 bases and J lost 3 bases. The CDR3 is made up of 15 amino acids. Looked up from germline, CDR1 is MNHEY and CDR2 is SMNVEV (reference sequence). The CDR3 loop is CASSARDRGYTEAFF. The CDR3 region has the DNA TGTGCCAGCAGTGCCCGGGACAGGGGGTACACTGAAGCTTTCTTT.

This rearrangement joins TRBV4-3 to TRBJ1-4, with 11 bases identical to TRBD1. The germline CDR1 and CDR2 sequences are LGHNA and YSLEER. CDR3 size: 13 residues. V was clipped by 5 bases and J by 8 bases; unmatched bases: 1. CDR3 bases: TGCGCCAGCAGCTGGGACAGGGGGGAAAAACTGTTTTTT. Translation: CASSWDRGEKLFF.

Notes on this clone: One junction end does not reproduce the germline sequence, and a read error may be involved. The chain is built from TRBV7-9 and TRBJ2-7; 7 nucleotides align to TRBD1. Per germline, CDR1 SEHNR and CDR2 FQNEAQ (reference sequence). The CDR3 loop spans 17 amino acids. DNA for the CDR3: TGTGCCAGCAGCTTCCCACGAAAAGGACAGGTCTCCAACGAGCAGTACTTC. Protein sequence: CASSFPRKGQVSNEQYF.